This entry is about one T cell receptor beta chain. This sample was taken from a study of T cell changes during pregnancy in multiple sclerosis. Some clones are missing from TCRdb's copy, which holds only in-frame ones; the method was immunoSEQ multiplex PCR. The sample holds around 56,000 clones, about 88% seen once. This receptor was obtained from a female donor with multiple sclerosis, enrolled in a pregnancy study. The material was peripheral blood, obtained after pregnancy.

CDR3 coding DNA: TGTGCCAGCAGTGACCAGAACCAAGAGACCCAGTACTTC. As protein: CASSDQNQETQYF. The J gene is TRBJ2-5, the V gene TRBV2; D unclear. Trimming cost V 3 bases and J 0 bases, with 5 bases left between them. Germline CDR1 and CDR2: SNHLY and FYNNEI. The CDR3 runs 13 residues.